This is a list of T cell receptor beta chains from one sample in a study of glioma-infiltrating T cells. In TCRdb, the multiplex PCR reads were re-called with MiXCR into one record per CDR3 protein. The sample shows about 140,000 distinct CDR3 sequences, about two fifths of them seen only once. Source material: glioma tissue, nonneoplastic brain tissue, or PBMCs (not recorded which). The source of these receptors is a human donor with low-grade glioma or glioblastoma, undergoing nonglioma brain surgery, or in good health (not recorded which). Each CDR3 is given with its conserved first and last residue.

V gene: TRBV7-2; CDR3 protein: CASSLVSQIQYNEQFF
V gene: TRBV6-1; CDR3 protein: CATKTGEYQPQHF
V gene: TRBV7-9; CDR3 protein: CASSLITRGEQFF
V gene: TRBV4-3; CDR3 protein: CASSQVWGQNTEAFF
V gene: TRBV6-1; CDR3 protein: CASSLQWEQETQYF
V gene: TRBV6-1; CDR3 protein: CASSPTERYGYTF
V gene: TRBV7-9; CDR3 protein: CASSLKPSGPIQETQYF
V gene: TRBV6-1; CDR3 protein: CASSDWTAGETQYF
V gene: TRBV2; CDR3 protein: CASSTTPTNHEQFF
V gene: TRBV7-2; CDR3 protein: CASRLTGGLNEQFF
V gene: TRBV7-9; CDR3 protein: CASSPGTGAVNEQFF
V gene: TRBV6-1; CDR3 protein: CASSFGGGGSDTQYF
V gene: TRBV6-2/TRBV6-3; CDR3 protein: CASSWGRGGSGEQFF
V gene: TRBV6-5; CDR3 protein: CASSPQGLASGTDTQYF
V gene: TRBV20-1; CDR3 protein: CSASLQGGNTEAFF
V gene: TRBV27; CDR3 protein: CATRDTVGPKGSQPQHF
V gene: TRBV5-1; CDR3 protein: CASSWAGYEQYF
V gene: TRBV6-2/TRBV6-3; CDR3 protein: CASSYSRQGETQYF
V gene: TRBV6-9; CDR3 protein: CASSSERTPYNEQFF
V gene: TRBV20-1; CDR3 protein: CSALRAISSYNSPLHF
V gene: TRBV27; CDR3 protein: CASSSRTGLYEQYF
V gene: TRBV7-2; CDR3 protein: CASSSLGKGGYTF
V gene: TRBV7-2; CDR3 protein: CASSQVPGQYNEQFF
V gene: TRBV6-1; CDR3 protein: CASRTEITDTQYF
V gene: TRBV6-2/TRBV6-3; CDR3 protein: CASSETSGRKQFF
V gene: TRBV24-1; CDR3 protein: CATSDYREDQPQHF
V gene: TRBV2; CDR3 protein: CASSRQGNQPQHF
V gene: TRBV19; CDR3 protein: CASSSSGTANYEQYF
V gene: TRBV7-2; CDR3 protein: CASSLEGLSTDTQYF
V gene: TRBV6-2/TRBV6-3; CDR3 protein: CASSYSIPASGNNEQFF
V gene: TRBV20-1; CDR3 protein: CSARVGYEQYF
V gene: TRBV15; CDR3 protein: CATWNGVYGYTF
V gene: TRBV7-2; CDR3 protein: CASSLAGSGTDTQYF
V gene: TRBV4-1; CDR3 protein: CASSPQGAGEAFF
V gene: TRBV6-1; CDR3 protein: CAISEYGTVQETQYF
V gene: TRBV6-1; CDR3 protein: CASSRSGPEKIQYF
V gene: TRBV19; CDR3 protein: CASSRREAYNEQFF
V gene: TRBV6-1; CDR3 protein: CASKQGSSSGANVLTF
V gene: TRBV4-3; CDR3 protein: CASSRKGGGGTEAFF
V gene: TRBV6-1; CDR3 protein: CASTRGGIGTEAFF
V gene: TRBV4-1; CDR3 protein: CASSQVPGDTQYF
V gene: TRBV20-1; CDR3 protein: CSASPSSYNEQFF
V gene: TRBV20-1; CDR3 protein: CSYRDRDFLAFF
V gene: TRBV10-3; CDR3 protein: CAISAGQGSYGYTF
V gene: TRBV6-2/TRBV6-3; CDR3 protein: CASSKPRDRSYNEQYF
V gene: TRBV6-6; CDR3 protein: CASSYSAATGSRGGYTF
V gene: TRBV7-8; CDR3 protein: CASSLALRDITNEQFF
V gene: TRBV7-9; CDR3 protein: CASSRTGRRYTF
V gene: TRBV6-2/TRBV6-3; CDR3 protein: CAGAPGHYYEQYF
V gene: TRBV7-6; CDR3 protein: CASSSRDSNQPQHF